These 17 T cell receptor beta chains were all obtained from the same sample, sequenced in a study of T cells in narcolepsy. Sequencing was performed with immunoSEQ multiplex PCR; in TCRdb, only in-frame clones are kept and a portion is missing. The sample records approximately 25,000 clones, 79% being singletons. Sequencing was carried out using memory (CD45RA-) CD4+ T cells from blood. These receptors all come from a human donor in good health.

This clone was observed a few times. The genes are TRBV15 and TRBJ1-4; TRBD1 is a possible D gene (5 bases). CDR3 length: 13 residues. V was trimmed by 3 bases and J by 14 bases, leaving 16 bases between them. Looked up from germline, CDR1 is LNHNV and CDR2 is YYDKDF (reference sequence). CDR3 bases: TGTGCCACCAGCAGGAATTTCGGGGACGCCCTGTTTTTT. Encoded protein: CATSRNFGDALFF.

V is TRBV4-3 and J is TRBJ2-1, with no clear D. V shed 0 bases and J shed 0 bases, with 12 bases lying between them. The CDR3 has 17 residues. The V gene's germline CDR1 is LGHNA and CDR2 YSLEER. The chain's CDR3 is CASSQDLARSSYNEQFF. The DNA for the CDR3 is TGCGCCAGCAGCCAAGATCTGGCGAGGAGCTCCTACAATGAGCAGTTCTTC.

This clone was seen just once. The chain carries TRBV2 and TRBJ2-2; D gene uncertain. Germline V gene lookup returns CDR1 SNHLY and CDR2 FYNNEI. The V gene lost 6 bases and the J gene lost 6 bases, with 14 bases spanning the gap. The CDR3 runs to 14 residues. The DNA for the CDR3 is TGTGCCAGCAGCCCGCGTAGGTTCGCCGGGGAGCTGTTTTTT. Translated, it gives CASSPRRFAGELFF.

The V and J genes are TRBV9 and TRBJ1-1; D perhaps matches TRBD1 (5 bases). This CDR3 spans 16 amino acids. CDR1 SGDLS and CDR2 YYNGEE come from the germline V gene. V was clipped by 0 bases and J by 1 base, with 13 bases between them. The CDR3 region has the DNA TGTGCCAGCAGCGTAGGCGGGGCTAGGGGGAACACTGAAGCTTTCTTT. Amino acid sequence: CASSVGGARGNTEAFF.

A few counts support this clone. The chain recombines TRBV5-5 with TRBJ1-1; possibly TRBD1 for D (6 bases). Germline V CDR1 and CDR2: SGHKS, YYEKEE (reference sequence). V lost 4 bases and J 0 bases, leaving 13 bases between the germline ends. The CDR3 consists of 15 residues. The CDR3 coding sequence is TGTGCCAGCAGCCCCACCGGACAGATGAACACTGAAGCTTTCTTT. Its protein product is CASSPTGQMNTEAFF.

V gene TRBV6-6 combines with J gene TRBJ2-1, with D perhaps matching TRBD2 (7 bases). CDR1 and CDR2 (germline): MNHNY, SVGAGI (reference sequence). The CDR3 spans 15 residues. Trimming took off 4 bases at V and 4 bases at J, with 14 bases between the two ends. The CDR3 here is CASSSPRGGYNEQFF. Written as DNA, the CDR3 is TGTGCCAGCAGTTCCCCGAGGGGGGGTTACAATGAGCAGTTCTTC.

This clone was counted between two and nine times. The V and J genes are TRBV4-3 and TRBJ1-1; D gene uncertain. The CDR3 has 15 amino acids. CDR1 is LGHNA, CDR2 YSLEER, per germline. V was pared by 0 bases and J by 1 base, with 9 bases between. CDR3 DNA sequence: TGCGCCAGCAGCCAAGAGGCACGGAGGAACACTGAAGCTTTCTTT. Its translation: CASSQEARRNTEAFF.

V gene TRBV10-3 combines with J gene TRBJ1-5; TRBD1 matches 7 bases. The CDR3 length is 18 residues. Looked up from germline, CDR1 is ENHRY and CDR2 is SYGVKD. With 9 bases clipped from V and 2 bases from J, the junction kept 19 bases outside the gene matches. The CDR3 DNA reads as TGTGCCATTTTCACCCTCAAAGGACAGGCAGTCTGCAATCAGCCCCAGCATTTT. Its protein product is CAIFTLKGQAVCNQPQHF.

This clone was detected once. This sequence joins TRBV6-1 and TRBJ2-5; TRBD1 might be the D (5 bases). The CDR3 is 14 residues long. Germline V lookup: CDR1 MNHNS, CDR2 SASEGT. The V end lost 3 bases, the J end lost 2 bases, and 10 bases lay between the germline ends. As DNA, the CDR3 is TGTGCCAGCAGTGATGGGGCAGGACAAGAGACCCAGTACTTC. Translation gives CASSDGAGQETQYF.

This chain joins TRBV11-2 and TRBJ2-4, with 8 bases that match TRBD1. Germline CDR1 and CDR2: SGHAT and FQNNGV. The junction had 7 bases not matched to a gene; V was cut back by 4 bases and J by 8 bases. The CDR3 runs 14 residues. The CDR3 loop reads CASSSGTGRDIQYF. CDR3 DNA: TGTGCCAGCAGCTCCGGGACAGGTCGGGACATTCAGTACTTC.

The chain has TRBV19 and TRBJ1-6; no definite D call. The CDR3 contains 16 residues. V was pared by 3 bases and J by 7 bases, with 16 bases between. Germline lookup yields CDR1 LNHDA and CDR2 SQIVND (reference sequence). The CDR3 nucleotides read TGTGCCAGTAGTATTAGTAGGTACAGCGGCAATTCACCCCTCCACTTT. Translation gives CASSISRYSGNSPLHF.

The rearrangement links TRBV18 to TRBJ2-1, with D possibly matching TRBD1 (5 bases). V shed 0 bases and J shed 2 bases, with 11 bases lying between them. CDR1 KGHSH and CDR2 LQKENI come from the germline V gene. The CDR3 extends over 16 amino acids. In DNA form, the CDR3 reads TGTGCCAGCTCACCACCTCTTCGACAGCCCTACAATGAGCAGTTCTTC. This encodes CASSPPLRQPYNEQFF.

This chain connects TRBV18 to TRBJ1-1; unclear D gene. The germline gives CDR1 KGHSH, CDR2 LQKENI. The CDR3 is made up of 16 amino acids. Trimming took 3 bases from V and 5 from J, leaving 19 bases between them. The CDR3 DNA reads TGTGCCAGCTCACCTTACGCAGAGATGAGAGGTACTGAAGCTTTCTTT. It is translated as CASSPYAEMRGTEAFF.

The chain uses TRBV18 and TRBJ2-1, with 12 bases matching TRBD1. The CDR3 sequence is 16 residues long. Per the germline V gene, CDR1 is KGHSH and CDR2 is LQKENI. V was clipped by 5 bases and J by 7 bases; unmatched bases: 9. The CDR3 DNA follows: TGTGCCAGCTCAGCGCGTCCGGGACAGGGGGCTAATGAGCAGTTCTTC. Its protein product is CASSARPGQGANEQFF.

This clone was recorded once. The V call is TRBV18, the J call TRBJ2-6; 8 bases match TRBD1. From germline, CDR1 is KGHSH and CDR2 LQKENI. The CDR3 is 15 residues long. The trim removed 3 bases at V and 8 bases at J, leaving 6 bases unmatched. The CDR3 sequence: CASSPRTGMTNVLTF. DNA of the CDR3: TGTGCCAGCTCACCGCGGACAGGGATGACCAACGTCCTGACTTTC.

V gene TRBV28 combines with J gene TRBJ2-3, with unresolved D. V was pared by 2 bases and J by 1 base, with 7 bases between. Germline loops: CDR1 MDHEN, CDR2 SYDVKM. This CDR3 comprises 14 residues. This CDR3 is CASSLNYRTDTQYF. The CDR3, as DNA: TGTGCCAGCAGTTTAAACTACCGCACAGATACGCAGTATTTT.

This clone was observed once. V and J are TRBV15 and TRBJ1-4; the D gene is possibly TRBD1 (5 bases). This CDR3 spans 15 amino acids. The V gene's germline CDR1 is LNHNV and CDR2 YYDKDF (reference sequence). Deletions cut 1 base from V and 5 bases from J, with 11 bases between. The CDR3 loop reads CATSRAKGSNEKLFF. CDR3 in DNA: TGTGCCACCAGCAGAGCTAAGGGGAGCAATGAAAAACTGTTTTTT.